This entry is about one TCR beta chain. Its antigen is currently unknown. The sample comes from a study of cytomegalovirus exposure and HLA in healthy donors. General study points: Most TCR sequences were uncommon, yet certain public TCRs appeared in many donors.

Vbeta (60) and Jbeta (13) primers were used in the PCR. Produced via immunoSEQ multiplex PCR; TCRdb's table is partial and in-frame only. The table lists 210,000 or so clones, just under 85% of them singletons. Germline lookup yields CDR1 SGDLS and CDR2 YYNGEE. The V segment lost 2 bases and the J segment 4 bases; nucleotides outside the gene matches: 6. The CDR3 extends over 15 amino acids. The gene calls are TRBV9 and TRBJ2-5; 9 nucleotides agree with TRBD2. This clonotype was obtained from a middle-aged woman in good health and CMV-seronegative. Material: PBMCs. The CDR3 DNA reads TGTGCCAGCAGCGTTGGCGGGGGGGCAGGAGAGACCCAGTACTTC. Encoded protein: CASSVGGGAGETQYF.